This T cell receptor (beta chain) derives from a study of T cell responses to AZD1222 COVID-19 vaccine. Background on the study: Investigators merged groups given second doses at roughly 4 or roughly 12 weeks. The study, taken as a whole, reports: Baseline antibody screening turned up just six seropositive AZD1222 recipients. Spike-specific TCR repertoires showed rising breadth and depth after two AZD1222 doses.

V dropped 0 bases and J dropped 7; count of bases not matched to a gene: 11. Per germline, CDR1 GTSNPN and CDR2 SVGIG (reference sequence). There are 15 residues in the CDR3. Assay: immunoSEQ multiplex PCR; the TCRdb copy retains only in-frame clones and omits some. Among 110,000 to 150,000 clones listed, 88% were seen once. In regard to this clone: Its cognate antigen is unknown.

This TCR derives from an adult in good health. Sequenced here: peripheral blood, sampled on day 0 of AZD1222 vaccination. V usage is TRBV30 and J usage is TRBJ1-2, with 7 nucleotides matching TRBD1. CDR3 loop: CAWSVAGPRGGGYTF. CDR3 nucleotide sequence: TGTGCCTGGAGTGTGGCCGGGCCCAGGGGGGGTGGCTACACCTTC. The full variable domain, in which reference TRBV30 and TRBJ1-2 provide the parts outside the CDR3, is SQTIHQWPATLVQPVGSPLSLECTVEGTSNPNLYWYRQAAGRGLQLLFYSVGIGQISSEVPQNLSASRPQDRQFILSSKKLLLSDSGFYLCAWSVAGPRGGGYTFGSGTRLTVV.